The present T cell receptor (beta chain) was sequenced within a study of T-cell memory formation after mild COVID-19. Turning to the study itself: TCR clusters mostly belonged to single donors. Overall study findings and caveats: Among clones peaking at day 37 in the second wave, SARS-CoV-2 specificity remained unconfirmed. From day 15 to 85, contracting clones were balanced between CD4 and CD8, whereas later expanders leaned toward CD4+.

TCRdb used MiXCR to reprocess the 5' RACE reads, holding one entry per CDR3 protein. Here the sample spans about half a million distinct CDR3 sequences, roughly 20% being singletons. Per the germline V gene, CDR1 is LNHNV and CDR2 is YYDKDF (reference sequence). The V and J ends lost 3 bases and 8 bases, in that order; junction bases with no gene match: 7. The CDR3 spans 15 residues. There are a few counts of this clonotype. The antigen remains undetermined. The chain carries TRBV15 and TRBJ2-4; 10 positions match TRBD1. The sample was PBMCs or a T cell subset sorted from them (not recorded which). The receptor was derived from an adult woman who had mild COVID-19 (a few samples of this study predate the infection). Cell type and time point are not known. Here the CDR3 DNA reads TGTGCCACCAGCAGGGGGGACAGGGGAGTGGACATTCAGTACTTC. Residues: CATSRGDRGVDIQYF.